Listed here are 10 T cell receptor beta chains from one sample, sequenced in a study of beta chain features in type 1 diabetes. All of the isolated RNA was reverse transcribed, so expressed TCRB transcripts were sequenced. Here immunoSEQ multiplex PCR was the method, and the copy in TCRdb shows in-frame clones only, minus some. The repertoire consists of about 410,000 clones, with more than 11% occurring once and the leading ten covering approximately 0.038%. Sequenced input: naive CD4+ T cells from blood. The source of these receptors is a man aged 25-45 years in good health.

The V call is TRBV19, the J call TRBJ2-3; TRBD1 matches at 7 bases. The V gene end was trimmed by 6 bases and the J gene end by 4 bases; junction bases not matched to a gene: 10. The CDR3 length is 15 residues. Germline assignment: CDR1 LNHDA and CDR2 SQIVND (reference sequence). CDR3 loop: CASSVPQGQADTQYF. The CDR3 DNA follows: TGTGCCAGTAGCGTCCCACAGGGGCAGGCAGATACGCAGTATTTT.

To note about this clone: Other DNA sequences in this sample translate to the same CDR3. The chain has TRBV7-9 and TRBJ2-5, with D hard to call. V lost 3 bases and J lost 2, with 7 bases in between. Germline CDR1 and CDR2: SEHNR and FQNEAQ (reference sequence). CDR3 length: 13 amino acids. This CDR3 reads CASSFLRQETQYF. The DNA of the CDR3 is TGTGCCAGCAGCTTCTTACGGCAAGAGACCCAGTACTTC. Drawing the rest from reference TRBV7-9 and TRBJ2-5, the complete variable domain is DTGVSQNPRHKITKRGQNVTFRCDPISEHNRLYWYRQTLGQGPEFLTYFQNEAQLEKSRLLSDRFSAERPKGSFSTLEIQRTEQGDSAMYLCASSFLRQETQYFGPGTRLLVL.

The sample holds a few counts of this clone. The chain links TRBV5-1 to TRBJ2-7; possibly TRBD1 for D (6 bases). Trimming cost V 1 base and J 5 bases, with 7 bases left between them. Germline assignment: CDR1 SGHRS and CDR2 YFSETQ. The CDR3 has 12 amino acids. The CDR3 sequence is CASSLTGNEQYV. The CDR3 DNA sequence: TGCGCCAGCAGCTTGACAGGGAACGAGCAGTACGTC.

This clone has only a few counts. V usage is TRBV2 and J usage is TRBJ2-1, with D possibly being TRBD2 (6 bases). With 3 bases removed from V and 8 bases from J, the gap between germline ends came to 17 bases. The CDR3 sequence is 15 residues long. In germline, CDR1 is SNHLY, CDR2 FYNNEI. The CDR3 DNA is TGTGCCAGCAGTGAGACGGGAGTTGGTAGAGATGAGCAGTTCTTC. Translation: CASSETGVGRDEQFF.

V usage is TRBV9 and J usage is TRBJ1-2; D is unclear. The CDR3 extends over 18 amino acids. Looked up from germline, CDR1 is SGDLS and CDR2 is YYNGEE. Between the trimmed V and J ends, which lost 0 bases and 3 bases, there was a span of 21 bases. CDR3 DNA sequence: TGTGCCAGCAGCGTAGTTGCTTCCCTGCGCGGCGGGGACTATGGCTACACCTTC. Its protein is CASSVVASLRGGDYGYTF.

This clone was seen more than once but under ten times. V gene TRBV23-1 combines with J gene TRBJ1-5; 9 bases are a match to TRBD1. TRBV23-1 is an ORF for which the function is uncertain. This CDR3 is 18 amino acids long. Trimming cost V 3 bases and J 2 bases; bases outside gene matches: 11. CDR3 sequence (DNA): TGCGCCAGCAGTCAGTGGGCTACAGGGGGCAGGGGCAATCAGCCCCAGCATTTT. This codes for CASSQWATGGRGNQPQHF.

The CDR3 nucleotides are TGTGCCAGCAGCCTATTGGGACAGGGAAACTATGATGAGCAGTTCTTC. Translation: CASSLLGQGNYDEQFF. This chain uses TRBV11-3 with TRBJ2-1; 9 nucleotides line up with TRBD1. The V and J ends lost 5 bases and 8 bases, in that order; junction bases with no gene match: 13. The CDR3 sequence is 16 residues long. Per germline, CDR1 SGHNT and CDR2 YENEEA.

The chain is built from TRBV4-1 and TRBJ2-7, with 10 bases identical to TRBD2. J gave up 2 bases and V 3 bases, and 7 bases lay outside the gene matches. The CDR3 runs 16 residues. Germline loops: CDR1 MGHRA, CDR2 YSYEKL. CDR3: CASSQAGTSVTYEQYF. The DNA of the CDR3 is TGCGCCAGCAGCCAGGCCGGGACTAGCGTAACCTACGAGCAGTACTTC.

The chain links TRBV11-2 to TRBJ2-3, with D perhaps being TRBD1 or TRBD2 (6 bases each). Germline V lookup: CDR1 SGHAT, CDR2 FQNNGV. This CDR3 spans 16 amino acids. Trimming pared 6 bases from V and 5 bases from J, leaving 21 bases between. The CDR3 here is CASSYSPRGAGDTQYF. Written as DNA, the CDR3 is TGTGCCAGCAGTTACTCCCCTAGGGGGGCCGGAGATACGCAGTATTTT.

Here the CDR3 DNA reads TGCGCCAGCAGTCACCCCCCCCAAGAGACCCAGTACTTC. Translating gives CASSHPPQETQYF. This chain joins TRBV23-1 and TRBJ2-5, with D unresolved. TRBV23-1 is placed among ORFs of uncertain function. The CDR3 extends over 13 amino acids. V was trimmed by 3 bases and J by 1 base, leaving 6 bases between them.